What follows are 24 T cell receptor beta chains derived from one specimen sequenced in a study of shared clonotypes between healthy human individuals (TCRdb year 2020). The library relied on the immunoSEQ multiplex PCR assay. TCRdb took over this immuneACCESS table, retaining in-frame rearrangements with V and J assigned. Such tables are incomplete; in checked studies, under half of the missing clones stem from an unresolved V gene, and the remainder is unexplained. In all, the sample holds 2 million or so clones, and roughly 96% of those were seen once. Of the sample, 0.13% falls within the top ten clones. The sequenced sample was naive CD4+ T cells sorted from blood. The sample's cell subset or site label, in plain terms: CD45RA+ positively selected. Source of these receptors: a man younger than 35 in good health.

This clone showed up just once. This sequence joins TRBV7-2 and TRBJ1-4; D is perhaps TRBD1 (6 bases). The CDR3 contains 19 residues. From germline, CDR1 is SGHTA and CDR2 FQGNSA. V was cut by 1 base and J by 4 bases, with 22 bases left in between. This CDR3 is CASSLGGWQGRALNEKLFF. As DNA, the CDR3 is TGTGCCAGCAGCTTAGGCGGTTGGCAGGGGAGGGCCCTTAATGAAAAACTGTTTTTT.

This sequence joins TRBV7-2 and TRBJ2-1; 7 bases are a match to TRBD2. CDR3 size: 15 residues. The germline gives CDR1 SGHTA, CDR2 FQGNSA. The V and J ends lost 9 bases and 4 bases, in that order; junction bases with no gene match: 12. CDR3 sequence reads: CASSLGSGVYNEQFF. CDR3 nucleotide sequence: TGTGCCAGTAGCCTGGGGAGCGGGGTGTACAATGAGCAGTTCTTC.

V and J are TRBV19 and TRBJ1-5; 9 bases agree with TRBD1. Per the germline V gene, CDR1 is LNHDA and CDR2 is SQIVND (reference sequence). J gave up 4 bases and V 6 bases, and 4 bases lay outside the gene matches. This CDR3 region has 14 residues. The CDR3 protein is CASRRDRDNQPQHF. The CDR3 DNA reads TGTGCCAGTAGACGGGACAGGGATAATCAGCCCCAGCATTTT.

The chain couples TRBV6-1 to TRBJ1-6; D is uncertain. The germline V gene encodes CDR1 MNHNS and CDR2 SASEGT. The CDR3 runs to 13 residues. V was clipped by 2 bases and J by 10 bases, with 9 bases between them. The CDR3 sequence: CASSETGNSPLHF. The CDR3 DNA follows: TGTGCCAGCAGTGAAACGGGGAACTCACCCCTCCACTTT.

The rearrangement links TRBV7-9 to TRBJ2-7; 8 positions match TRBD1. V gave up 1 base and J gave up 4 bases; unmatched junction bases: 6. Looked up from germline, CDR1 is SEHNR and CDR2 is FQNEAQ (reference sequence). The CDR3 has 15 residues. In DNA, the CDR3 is TGTGCCAGCAGCTTAGTGTTCCAGGGGGCGTACGAGCAGTACTTC. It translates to CASSLVFQGAYEQYF.

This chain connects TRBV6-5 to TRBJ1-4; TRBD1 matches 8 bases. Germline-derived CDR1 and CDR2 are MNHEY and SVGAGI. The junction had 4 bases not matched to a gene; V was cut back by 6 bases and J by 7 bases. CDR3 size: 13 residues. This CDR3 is CASRETGAEKLFF. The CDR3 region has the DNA TGTGCCAGCAGGGAGACAGGGGCTGAAAAACTGTTTTTT.

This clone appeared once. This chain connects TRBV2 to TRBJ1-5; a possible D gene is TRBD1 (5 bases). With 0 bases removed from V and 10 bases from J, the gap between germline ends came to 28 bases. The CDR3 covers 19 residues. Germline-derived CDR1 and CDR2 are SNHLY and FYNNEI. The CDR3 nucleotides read TGTGCCAGCAGTGAAGCGCTTTTATCGACCGCGGGGCCCGGTGGTCCCCAGCATTTT. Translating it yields CASSEALLSTAGPGGPQHF.

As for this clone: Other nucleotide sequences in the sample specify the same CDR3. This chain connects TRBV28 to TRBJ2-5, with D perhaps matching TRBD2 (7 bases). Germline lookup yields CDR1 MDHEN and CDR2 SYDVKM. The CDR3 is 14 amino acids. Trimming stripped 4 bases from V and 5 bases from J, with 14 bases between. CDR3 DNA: TGTGCCAGCAGTTCCCCCGGGGGGCAGGAGACCCAGTACTTC. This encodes CASSSPGGQETQYF. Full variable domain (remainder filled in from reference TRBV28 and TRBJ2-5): DVKVTQSSRYLVKRTGEKVFLECVQDMDHENMFWYRQDPGLGLRLIYFSYDVKMKEKGDIPEGYSVSREKKERFSLILESASTNQTSMYLCASSSPGGQETQYFGPGTRLLVL.

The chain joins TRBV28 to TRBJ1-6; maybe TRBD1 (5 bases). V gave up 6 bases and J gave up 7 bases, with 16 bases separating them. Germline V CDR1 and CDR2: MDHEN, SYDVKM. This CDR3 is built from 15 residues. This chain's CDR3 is CASSPGGSRNSPLHF. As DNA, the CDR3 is TGTGCCAGCAGCCCCGGGGGTAGCCGGAATTCACCCCTCCACTTT.

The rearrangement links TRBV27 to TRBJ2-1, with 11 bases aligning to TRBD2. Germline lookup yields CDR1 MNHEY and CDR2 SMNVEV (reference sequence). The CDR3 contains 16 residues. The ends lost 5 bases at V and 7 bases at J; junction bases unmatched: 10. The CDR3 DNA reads TGTGCCAGCAGTATGAATAGCGGGAGGGCGGGGAATGAGCAGTTCTTC. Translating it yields CASSMNSGRAGNEQFF.

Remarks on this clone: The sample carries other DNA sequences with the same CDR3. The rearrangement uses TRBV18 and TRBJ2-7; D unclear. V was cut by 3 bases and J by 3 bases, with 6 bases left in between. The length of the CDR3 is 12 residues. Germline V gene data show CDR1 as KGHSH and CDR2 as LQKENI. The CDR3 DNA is TGTGCCAGCTCACCGACGGACTACGAGCAGTACTTC. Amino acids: CASSPTDYEQYF.

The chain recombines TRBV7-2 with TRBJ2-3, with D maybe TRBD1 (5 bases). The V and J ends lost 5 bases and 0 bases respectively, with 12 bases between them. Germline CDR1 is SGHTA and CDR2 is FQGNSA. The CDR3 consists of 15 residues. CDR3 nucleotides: TGTGCCAGCAGCCCTACAGGTTCAAGCACAGATACGCAGTATTTT. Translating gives CASSPTGSSTDTQYF.

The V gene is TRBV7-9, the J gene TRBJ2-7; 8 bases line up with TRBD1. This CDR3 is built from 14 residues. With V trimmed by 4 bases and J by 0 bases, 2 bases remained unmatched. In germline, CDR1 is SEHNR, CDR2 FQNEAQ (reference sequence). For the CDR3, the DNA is TGTGCCAGCAGCTCGGACAGGGACTCCTACGAGCAGTACTTC. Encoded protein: CASSSDRDSYEQYF. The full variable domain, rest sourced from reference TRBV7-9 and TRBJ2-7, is DTGVSQNPRHKITKRGQNVTFRCDPISEHNRLYWYRQTLGQGPEFLTYFQNEAQLEKSRLLSDRFSAERPKGSFSTLEIQRTEQGDSAMYLCASSSDRDSYEQYFGPGTRLTVT.

CDR3 sequence (DNA): TGTGCCAGTAGTTATGGGACAGGCAGCTCCTATAATTCACCCCTCCACTTT. As protein: CASSYGTGSSYNSPLHF. This chain connects TRBV19 to TRBJ1-6; TRBD1 agrees at 8 bases. There are 17 residues in the CDR3. Germline V gene sequence: CDR1 LNHDA, CDR2 SQIVND (reference sequence). V gave up 5 bases and J gave up 0 bases; unmatched junction bases: 6.

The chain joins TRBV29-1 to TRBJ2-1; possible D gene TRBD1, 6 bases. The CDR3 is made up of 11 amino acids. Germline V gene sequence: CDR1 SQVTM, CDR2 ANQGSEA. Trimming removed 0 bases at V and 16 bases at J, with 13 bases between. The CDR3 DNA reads TGCAGCGTTGAAGACAACAGGGTGTATTTCTTC. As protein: CSVEDNRVYFF.

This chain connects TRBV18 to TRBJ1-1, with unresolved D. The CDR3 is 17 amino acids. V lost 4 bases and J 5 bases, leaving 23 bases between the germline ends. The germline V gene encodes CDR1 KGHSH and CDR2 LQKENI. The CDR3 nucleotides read TGTGCCAGCTCACTACCTAGCGGTGGCCCCCACTTGACTGAAGCTTTCTTT. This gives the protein CASSLPSGGPHLTEAFF.

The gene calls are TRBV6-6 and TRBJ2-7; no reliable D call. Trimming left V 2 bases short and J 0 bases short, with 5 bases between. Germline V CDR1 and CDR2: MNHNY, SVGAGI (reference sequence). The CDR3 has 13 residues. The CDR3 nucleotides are TGTGCCAGCAGTTACCAGACCTCCTACGAGCAGTACTTC. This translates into CASSYQTSYEQYF.

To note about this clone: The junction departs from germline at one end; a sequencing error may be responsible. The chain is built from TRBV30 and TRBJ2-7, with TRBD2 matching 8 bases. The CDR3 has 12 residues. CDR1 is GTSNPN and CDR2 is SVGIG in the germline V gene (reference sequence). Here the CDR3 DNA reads TGTGCCTGGAGTCCCCAGCGGGGGCCGGGTTTCTTC. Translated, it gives CAWSPQRGPGFF.

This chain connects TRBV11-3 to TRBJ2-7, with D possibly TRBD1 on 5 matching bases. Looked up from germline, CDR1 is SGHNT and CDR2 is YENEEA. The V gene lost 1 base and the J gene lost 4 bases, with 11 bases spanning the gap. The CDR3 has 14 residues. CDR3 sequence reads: CASSLGQGDYEQYF. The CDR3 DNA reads TGTGCCAGCAGCTTAGGCCAGGGTGATTACGAGCAGTACTTC.

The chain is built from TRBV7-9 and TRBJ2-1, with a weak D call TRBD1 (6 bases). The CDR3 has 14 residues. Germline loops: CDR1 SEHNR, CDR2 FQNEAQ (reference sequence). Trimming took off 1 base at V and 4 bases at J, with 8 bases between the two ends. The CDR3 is CASSLGGPYNEQFF. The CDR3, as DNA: TGTGCCAGCAGCTTAGGGGGGCCGTACAATGAGCAGTTCTTC.

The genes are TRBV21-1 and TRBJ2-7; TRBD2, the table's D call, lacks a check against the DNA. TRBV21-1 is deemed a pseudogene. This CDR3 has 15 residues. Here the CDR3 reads CASGAKRDPSYEQYF. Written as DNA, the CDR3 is TGTGCCAGCGGGGCAAAGCGGGACCCCTCCTACGAGCAGTACTTC.

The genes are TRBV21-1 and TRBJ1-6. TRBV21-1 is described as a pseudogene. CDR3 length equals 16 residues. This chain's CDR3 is CASSKGTPDQNSPLHF. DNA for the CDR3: TGTGCCAGCAGCAAAGGCACCCCGGATCAAAATTCACCCCTCCACTTT.

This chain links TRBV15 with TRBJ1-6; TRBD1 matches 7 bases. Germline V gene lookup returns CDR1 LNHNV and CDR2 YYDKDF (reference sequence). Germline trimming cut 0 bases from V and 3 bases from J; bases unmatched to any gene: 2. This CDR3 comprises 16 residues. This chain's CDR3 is CATSRDPGGYNSPLHF. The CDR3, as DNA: TGTGCCACCAGCAGAGATCCAGGGGGCTATAATTCACCCCTCCACTTT.

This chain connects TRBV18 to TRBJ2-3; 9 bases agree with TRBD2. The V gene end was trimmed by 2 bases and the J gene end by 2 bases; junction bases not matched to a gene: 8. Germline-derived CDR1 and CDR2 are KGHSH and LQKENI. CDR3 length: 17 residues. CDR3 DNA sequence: TGTGCCAGCTCACCAACAGTCGGGACTAGCAACACAGATACGCAGTATTTT. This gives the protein CASSPTVGTSNTDTQYF. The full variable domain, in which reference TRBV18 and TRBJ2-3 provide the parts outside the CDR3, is NAGVMQNPRHLVRRRGQEARLRCSPMKGHSHVYWYRQLPEEGLKFMVYLQKENIIDESGMPKERFSAEFPKEGPSILRIQQVVRGDSAAYFCASSPTVGTSNTDTQYFGPGTRLTVL.